This T cell receptor beta chain was found in a study of T-cell reconstitution after alpha-beta-depleted transplantation in children. Construction of the TCRbeta library involved unique molecular identifiers. TCRdb processed the PCR reads anew with MiXCR; each CDR3 protein has one entry. Among hundreds of thousands of distinct CDR3 sequences listed, around 16% were seen once. Regarding the study as a whole: At around two months after transplant, the alpha-beta T cells were reportedly derived from several hundred expanded clones that came from non-depleted graft cells. For some patients, TCRbeta diversity was high at day 60 because of recipient T cells and thymic progenitors that survived. The main origin of T-cell counts and diversity one year after transplant was newly produced T cells.

The CDR3 has 12 amino acids. Per the germline V gene, CDR1 is SQVTM and CDR2 is ANQGSEA. Trimming took off 8 bases at V and 3 bases at J, with 13 bases between the two ends. This clonotype has ten or more counts. Its target is unknown. The sequence came from a male patient between 2 and 9 years old who had a stem cell transplant for acute lymphoblastic leukemia, so the T cells may come from the graft donor. Sequencing used PBMCs, mostly from graft donor cells, obtained 360 days after TCRalphabeta/CD19-depleted stem cell transplant. The rearrangement uses TRBV29-1 and TRBJ2-5; D is unresolved. Here the CDR3 reads CSQRTAEETQYF. CDR3 DNA sequence: TGCAGCCAGAGGACGGCCGAAGAGACCCAGTACTTC.